What follows describes a single T cell receptor (beta chain). Its antigen is unknown. The data stem from a study of blood T cells in healthy people across ages. On the study more broadly: Roughly one uniquely barcoded beta molecule per two T cells was captured.

Alongside a J-beta primer mix, a sample-barcoded 5' primer served in a second PCR lasting 7 to 11 cycles. MiXCR, run by TCRdb on the 5' RACE reads, gives a single entry per CDR3 protein. The table lists 1.5 million to 2 million distinct CDR3 sequences, 49% of them singletons. Study results and limitations: Per million T cells, the diversity of TCR beta decreased roughly linearly as age advanced.

Donation came from healthy Caucasian individuals in Russia who were aged about 6 to 100. Donors each provided roughly 11 milliliters of peripheral blood. This CDR3 is built from 18 residues. Looked up from germline, CDR1 is KGHSH and CDR2 is LQKENI. J gave up 0 bases and V 2 bases, and 7 bases lay outside the gene matches. The chain combines TRBV18 with TRBJ2-6; 7 bases match TRBD1. The sequenced sample consisted of blood. The TCR was taken from a woman aged 40 to 50 in good health. Written as DNA, the CDR3 is TGTGCCAGCTCACCAGACAGGGTCCCAGGCTCTGGGGCCAACGTCCTGACTTTC. Translated, it gives CASSPDRVPGSGANVLTF. The whole variable domain, remainder taken from reference TRBV18 and TRBJ2-6, is NAGVMQNPRHLVRRRGQEARLRCSPMKGHSHVYWYRQLPEEGLKFMVYLQKENIIDESGMPKERFSAEFPKEGPSILRIQQVVRGDSAAYFCASSPDRVPGSGANVLTFGAGSRLTVL.